This T cell receptor (beta chain) is from a study of shared clonotypes between healthy human individuals. Study-level points and caveats: The study drew on few donors, limiting represented genetic and exposure-history diversity.

CDR1 is MDHEN, CDR2 SYDVKM, per germline. This CDR3 comprises 13 residues. With V trimmed by 9 bases and J by 4 bases, 8 bases remained unmatched. In the authors' workflow: For the immunoSEQ data, sequences were junction-only without quality scores, so filtering differed. Sequencing used immunoSEQ multiplex PCR; TCRdb keeps in-frame clones, though not all of them. V and J calls and clone size are copied from that table; D and trimming were computed from the DNA. The table records about 520,000 clones, about 84% of them present only once. Genomic DNA from unsorted samples was obtained from 70 million to 90 million PBMCs (per sample). Note on this clone: The antigen is undetermined.

The sequenced sample was PBMCs. The gene calls are TRBV28 and TRBJ2-7; 8 nucleotides line up with TRBD1. This TCR came from a woman aged 40 to 50 in good health. Some clones in this sample may be carry-over from other donors' samples. In DNA, the CDR3 is TGTGCCAGTCGGGGCAGGGGGCTTTACGAGCAGTACTTC. It encodes CASRGRGLYEQYF.